Following are 26 T cell receptor beta chains from one sample sequenced in a study of blood T cell repertoires in COVID-19. Profiling relied on immunoSEQ multiplex PCR, and the TCRdb table lists in-frame clones only, not all of them. Of 200,000 or so clones listed, 88% were seen once; the top ten hold 2.1%. Sequencing was carried out using peripheral blood. The receptors come from a man in his 70s with active or convalescent COVID-19.

The chain combines TRBV6-2 or TRBV6-3 with TRBJ2-4; 7 nucleotides match TRBD1. CDR3 length: 15 amino acids. Germline V gene data show CDR1 as MNHEY and CDR2 as SVGEGT. V shed 6 bases, J shed 0 bases, and the junction held 5 bases outside the gene matches. The CDR3 DNA reads as TGTGCCAGCAGCGAACAGGGGATAGCCAAAAACATTCAGTACTTC. Its protein is CASSEQGIAKNIQYF.

The count of this clone is one. This chain links TRBV18 with TRBJ2-1; tentative D call: TRBD2 (7 bases). Germline CDR1 KGHSH, CDR2 LQKENI. Trimming removed 6 bases from V and 1 base from J, with 19 bases in between. This CDR3 spans 17 amino acids. This CDR3 is CASSPRGAGVSYNEQFF. Written as DNA, the CDR3 is TGTGCCAGCTCTCCCCGGGGGGCGGGAGTATCCTACAATGAGCAGTTCTTC.

The chain couples TRBV20-1 to TRBJ2-1, with 13 bases aligning to TRBD2. The germline gives CDR1 DFQATT, CDR2 SNEGSKA (reference sequence). V lost 3 bases to trimming and J lost 8 bases; unmatched junction nucleotides: 10. The CDR3 length is 16 residues. The DNA of the CDR3 is TGCAGTGCTAGTTTAACTAGCGGGGGGGCGTTTCATGAGCAGTTCTTC. It encodes CSASLTSGGAFHEQFF.

This sequence joins TRBV9 and TRBJ2-1; 9 nucleotides line up with TRBD2. The CDR3 length is 15 residues. The J segment lost 7 bases and the V segment lost 2 bases, leaving 7 bases of the junction unmatched. Per germline, CDR1 SGDLS and CDR2 YYNGEE. Here the CDR3 DNA reads TGTGCCAGCAGCGTTGGCGGGGGGGCTTGGAATGAGCAGTTCTTC. Amino acid sequence: CASSVGGGAWNEQFF. The whole variable domain, remainder taken from reference TRBV9 and TRBJ2-1, is DSGVTQTPKHLITATGQRVTLRCSPRSGDLSVYWYQQSLDQGLQFLIQYYNGEERAKGNILERFSAQQFPDLHSELNLSSLELGDSALYFCASSVGGGAWNEQFFGPGTRLTVL.

The chain has TRBV2 and TRBJ1-5; the D is unclear. The CDR3 has 14 residues. The germline V gene has CDR1 SNHLY and CDR2 FYNNEI. Trimming took off 1 base at V and 2 bases at J, with 6 bases between the two ends. The CDR3 nucleotides read TGTGCCAGCAGTGAAGGGAGGGGCAATCAGCCCCAGCATTTT. This encodes CASSEGRGNQPQHF. Together with reference TRBV2 and TRBJ1-5, the CDR3 gives the full variable domain: EPEVTQTPSHQVTQMGQEVILRCVPISNHLYFYWYRQILGQKVEFLVSFYNNEISEKSEIFDDQFSVERPDGSNFTLKIRSTKLEDSAMYFCASSEGRGNQPQHFGDGTRLSIL.

The rearrangement joins TRBV5-5 to TRBJ2-3; 7 bases are a match to TRBD1. Germline lookup yields CDR1 SGHKS and CDR2 YYEKEE (reference sequence). V was clipped by 5 bases and J by 2 bases; unmatched bases: 11. This CDR3 is built from 16 residues. As DNA, the CDR3 is TGTGCCAGCAGTTTTCCGGGACAGCGATCCACAGATACGCAGTATTTT. As protein: CASSFPGQRSTDTQYF.

The gene calls are TRBV3-1 (or the pseudogene TRBV3-2) and TRBJ2-1; weak D call: TRBD2 (6 bases). V dropped 4 bases and J dropped 0 bases, with 13 bases sitting between them. The CDR3 is 16 amino acids. Germline V gene data show CDR1 as LGHDT and CDR2 as YNNKEL (reference sequence). Here the CDR3 DNA reads TGTGCCAGCAGCCCCCTATCGGGGGTCTCCTACAATGAGCAGTTCTTC. This gives the protein CASSPLSGVSYNEQFF.

The gene calls are TRBV27 and TRBJ1-2; 8 bases are shared with TRBD1. The germline V gene encodes CDR1 MNHEY and CDR2 SMNVEV (reference sequence). V gave up 5 bases and J gave up 6 bases; unmatched junction bases: 8. The CDR3 spans 14 residues. The CDR3 DNA sequence: TGTGCCAGCAGTGGGTCGACAGGGGAACATGGCTACACCTTC. Translation: CASSGSTGEHGYTF.

The gene calls are TRBV27 and TRBJ2-5; 9 nucleotides align to TRBD1. V lost 8 bases, J lost 1 base, and 8 bases stayed unmatched. CDR3 length equals 15 residues. CDR1 and CDR2 (germline): MNHEY, SMNVEV (reference sequence). The CDR3 DNA reads as TGTGCCAGCGGACCGAACAGGGGGCCCCAAGAGACCCAGTACTTC. Translating gives CASGPNRGPQETQYF.

The V and J genes are TRBV7-2 and TRBJ2-7, with TRBD1 matching over 8 bases. The CDR3 is 12 amino acids. The V and J ends lost 2 bases and 13 bases, in that order; junction bases with no gene match: 7. Germline CDR1 is SGHTA and CDR2 is FQGNSA. CDR3 coding DNA: TGTGCCAGCAGCTTATGGACAGGGACGTTATACTTC. It translates to CASSLWTGTLYF.

V usage is TRBV5-1 and J usage is TRBJ2-7; D unclear. The germline V gene encodes CDR1 SGHRS and CDR2 YFSETQ. The CDR3 has 14 amino acids. V was trimmed by 0 bases and J by 5 bases, leaving 12 bases between them. The CDR3 spells CASSLAGGNDEQYF. CDR3 coding DNA: TGCGCCAGCAGCTTGGCCGGCGGTAACGACGAGCAGTACTTC.

In regard to this clone: The sample contains more than one DNA sequence encoding this CDR3. The CDR3 nucleotides read TGTGCCATCAGTGGGGGACAGCAAGAGACCCAGTACTTC. This gives the protein CAISGGQQETQYF. This chain uses TRBV10-3 with TRBJ2-5; TRBD1 matches 7 bases. This CDR3 contains 13 residues. CDR1 ENHRY and CDR2 SYGVKD come from the germline V gene. V lost 4 bases to trimming and J lost 2 bases; unmatched junction nucleotides: 1.

This clone occurred once. The same CDR3 also results from other DNA sequences found in this sample. V gene TRBV18 combines with J gene TRBJ1-2; D is unresolved. V was pared by 6 bases and J by 2 bases, with 10 bases between. CDR1 is KGHSH and CDR2 is LQKENI in the germline V gene. CDR3 length equals 13 residues. CDR3 nucleotide sequence: TGTGCCAGCTCTCCCGACAAAAACTATGGCTACACCTTC. Amino acid sequence: CASSPDKNYGYTF.

The J gene is TRBJ2-1, the V gene TRBV20-1; D may be TRBD2 (5 bases). CDR3 size: 14 residues. V lost 3 bases and J 7 bases, leaving 16 bases between the germline ends. Germline V lookup: CDR1 DFQATT, CDR2 SNEGSKA (reference sequence). CDR3 sequence (DNA): TGCAGTGCTAGTCGCAAGGGAGTTATTAATGAGCAGTTCTTC. It translates to CSASRKGVINEQFF.

In this sample, this clone turned up once. The V and J genes are TRBV5-6 and TRBJ2-7; 8 nucleotides match TRBD1. Germline values: CDR1 SGHDT, CDR2 YYEEEE. The CDR3 is made up of 14 amino acids. The J segment lost 3 bases and the V segment lost 4 bases, leaving 6 bases of the junction unmatched. For the CDR3, the DNA is TGTGCCAGCAGCCTTGGACAGGGACGCTACGAGCAGTACTTC. It specifies CASSLGQGRYEQYF.

The CDR3 coding sequence is TGTGCCAGCAGCTCGAGATGGGACAGGGGGCGGGAAAAACTGTTTTTT. Protein product: CASSSRWDRGREKLFF. The chain recombines TRBV7-8 with TRBJ1-4; 12 positions match TRBD1. V shed 4 bases, J shed 8 bases, and the junction held 8 bases outside the gene matches. The CDR3 is 16 amino acids. Germline V gene data show CDR1 as SGHVS and CDR2 as FQNEAQ.

The chain couples TRBV28 to TRBJ2-2; possible D gene TRBD2, 6 bases. V was trimmed by 3 bases and J by 5 bases, leaving 10 bases between them. Germline CDR1 and CDR2: MDHEN and SYDVKM. The CDR3 consists of 14 residues. CDR3 protein: CASSLAGTTGELFF. CDR3 sequence (DNA): TGTGCCAGCAGTTTGGCCGGGACTACCGGGGAGCTGTTTTTT.

This sequence joins TRBV28 and TRBJ1-2, with 7 positions matching TRBD1. V lost 7 bases and J lost 5; bases outside the gene matches: 4. The CDR3 extends over 12 amino acids. The V gene's germline CDR1 is MDHEN and CDR2 SYDVKM. CDR3 region: CASNQGVYGYTF. The CDR3 nucleotides are TGTGCCAGCAATCAGGGGGTTTATGGCTACACCTTC.

CDR3 sequence (DNA): TGTGCCATTCCGAGGACTAGCGCGCCCGGTCTGGAGACCGGGGAGCTGTTTTTT. Its translation is CAIPRTSAPGLETGELFF. V gene TRBV7-9 combines with J gene TRBJ2-2; 9 bases line up with TRBD2. J lost 5 bases, V lost 10 bases, and 20 bases had no gene match. The germline V gene encodes CDR1 SEHNR and CDR2 FQNEAQ (reference sequence). The CDR3 length is 18 residues.

The chain employs TRBV6-5 and TRBJ1-1, with D perhaps TRBD1 (6 bases). The CDR3 has 16 amino acids. V shed 2 bases and J shed 0 bases, with 13 bases lying between them. Germline lookup yields CDR1 MNHEY and CDR2 SVGAGI. CDR3 protein: CASSYNRGAMNTEAFF. CDR3 DNA: TGTGCCAGCAGTTACAACCGGGGGGCTATGAACACTGAAGCTTTCTTT.

The V and J genes are TRBV24-1 and TRBJ2-5; 8 bases are a match to TRBD1. The CDR3 has 12 amino acids. Germline-derived CDR1 and CDR2 are KGHDR and SFDVKD. J gave up 7 bases and V 12 bases, and 9 bases lay outside the gene matches. As DNA, the CDR3 is TGTGCCGCCCAGGGGGCCTCCGGGACCCAGTACTTC. This translates into CAAQGASGTQYF.

The chain recombines TRBV5-6 with TRBJ2-2; TRBD2 aligns across 9 bases. Losses at the gene ends were 0 bases for V and 7 bases for J; bases not matched to a gene: 4. The CDR3 is 15 residues long. Germline-derived CDR1 and CDR2 are SGHDT and YYEEEE. The CDR3 loop reads CASSLGGRANGELFF. CDR3 in DNA: TGTGCCAGCAGCTTGGGCGGGAGGGCCAACGGGGAGCTGTTTTTT. Looking up the rest from reference TRBV5-6 and TRBJ2-2 gives the full variable domain: DAGVTQSPTHLIKTRGQQVTLRCSPKSGHDTVSWYQQALGQGPQFIFQYYEEEERQRGNFPDRFSGHQFPNYSSELNVNALLLGDSALYLCASSLGGRANGELFFGEGSRLTVL.

The rearrangement links TRBV28 to TRBJ1-6; possibly TRBD1 for D (6 bases). CDR1 and CDR2 from the germline V gene are MDHEN and SYDVKM. The CDR3 length is 16 residues. V was trimmed by 3 bases and J by 7 bases, leaving 16 bases between them. The DNA of the CDR3 is TGTGCCAGCAGTTTGTCCTTTGGTGGGGGCAATTCACCCCTCCACTTT. It is translated as CASSLSFGGGNSPLHF.

This chain joins TRBV28 and TRBJ1-1, with D perhaps TRBD1 (6 bases). The V end lost 4 bases, the J end lost 3 bases, and 12 bases lay between the germline ends. The CDR3 covers 14 residues. The V gene's germline CDR1 is MDHEN and CDR2 SYDVKM. The CDR3 protein is CASSSHRVDTEAFF. CDR3 coding DNA: TGTGCCAGCAGTTCACACAGGGTTGACACTGAAGCTTTCTTT.

The chain combines TRBV10-2 with TRBJ2-7; D perhaps matches TRBD1 (6 bases). V was clipped by 0 bases and J by 11 bases, with 11 bases between them. Per the germline V gene, CDR1 is WSHSY and CDR2 is SAAADI. The CDR3 has 12 amino acids. The CDR3 sequence: CASSESRTEKYF. CDR3 nucleotides: TGCGCCAGCAGTGAGTCAAGGACAGAAAAGTACTTC.

V usage is TRBV28 and J usage is TRBJ2-7; TRBD1 is a possible D gene (6 bases). Germline CDR1 and CDR2: MDHEN and SYDVKM. The CDR3 loop spans 13 amino acids. V was trimmed by 11 bases and J by 0 bases, leaving 14 bases between them. CDR3 DNA: TGTGCCGGTAGTCAGGGGACCTCCTACGAGCAGTACTTC. Protein sequence: CAGSQGTSYEQYF.